The sequence of this T cell receptor beta chain was determined in a study of shared clonotypes between healthy human individuals. This table comes from immunoSEQ multiplex PCR, and its TCRdb copy is limited to in-frame clones, with some not included. The repertoire has under 1,100,000 clones, 70% to 80% of them found once; the top ten carry nearly 1.5%. This receptor was identified in a young man in good health. The sequenced sample was memory CD4+ T cells sorted from blood. Subset specified: CD45RA-negative fraction.

CDR3 protein: CASSMGGRRLTGELFF. In nucleotides, the CDR3 is TGTGCCAGCAGCATGGGCGGACGGAGGCTCACCGGGGAGCTGTTTTTT. This chain links TRBV5-4 with TRBJ2-2, with TRBD2 as a possible D gene (5 bases). V was trimmed by 4 bases and J by 4 bases, leaving 17 bases between them. CDR3 length: 16 residues. Germline loops: CDR1 SGHNT, CDR2 YYREEE (reference sequence).